This TCR beta chain was obtained from a study of blood T cell repertoires in COVID-19 (TCRdb year 2020). Describing the broader study: Collaborator samples came from the United States, Italy and Spain and covered acute and convalescent phases of COVID-19. Samples were obtained from the ongoing ImmuneRACE study (first 160 participants) and from over a thousand subjects provided by 6 global collaborators. The prospective study material was composed of cDNA or gDNA derived from T cells, B-cell-depleted T cells, or PBMCs. Where available, HLA class I and class II types were obtained from metadata supplied by the sample provider rather than from assay-based typing. The dataset comprised deeply sampled blood TCRbeta repertoires from subjects exposed to, actively infected with, or recovered from COVID-19. The repertoires were released in a freely available public database meant as a resource for research on the immune response to SARS-CoV-2. Nearly every sample came with metadata listing a de-identified subject ID, COVID-19 status, age in years and sex.

V lost 2 bases and J lost 0 bases; the stretch between them is 10 bases long. Taken from cysteine to phenylalanine, the CDR3 has 16 residues. Only the CDR3 part of the read is kept: 48 bases, read in frame from the first base. Per the germline V gene (reference sequence), MNHNY is the CDR1 and SVGAGI is the CDR2. The immunoSEQ Assay, a bias-controlled multiplex PCR, was used to amplify TCRbeta CDR3 regions from genomic DNA. Per the source publication's procedure: The number of nucleated cells in each sample was estimated by amplification of reference gene primers within the assay. To quantify the absolute abundance of each unique TCRbeta CDR3 rearrangement, sequence reads were collapsed and filtered. Productive Simpson clonality was computed per sample as the square root of Simpson's diversity index over productive rearrangements. TCRdb holds this immuneACCESS table with in-frame rearrangements only. Some clones are missing; in checked studies, unresolved V genes explain under half, and the rest has no known cause. The V and J calls and the clone size are those of that table, but D and trimming were determined from the DNA. Counted in this sample were more than 250,000 clones; 80% to 90% of them appeared once. The ten largest make up 1% of the sample.

As concerns this clone: The specificity of this receptor is unknown. Base qualities are not provided; no much larger clone lies one nucleotide away.

Collaborating institutions collected whole blood in K2EDTA tubes following their own protocols. For TCRbeta analysis, collaborators shipped samples as frozen whole blood, isolated PBMCs, or DNA extracted from either of those sample types. Study-wide conclusions, independent of this receptor: How much clinical and demographic metadata was included differed by source and by participant, and the metadata was provided uncurated.

The receptor chain draws on TRBV6-6 and TRBJ1-4; confidence is insufficient to name the D gene. This clonotype was obtained from a man aged 50 to 59 with active or convalescent COVID-19. The sequenced sample was peripheral blood. The DNA sequence reads TGTGCCAGCAGTTACGACGGAGGTGCAACTAATGAAAAACTGTTTTTT. Its translation reads: CASSYDGGATNEKLFF.